The clone carrying this T cell receptor beta chain was recorded a few times. What it binds is unknown. The sample is drawn from a study of cytomegalovirus exposure and HLA in healthy donors. Study context: An analysis done earlier identified around 100 million unique TCR beta sequences from about 179 million T cells. Findings of the study overall: A later analysis reportedly found that, within productive TCRs, an Asian-associated ancestry cluster had fewer N-insertions than the mean observed across the 666 donors. HLA allele associations emerged for some 16,000 TCR beta sequences in a later analysis, at 0.05 false discovery rate. An analysis that came later showed most CMV-associated TCR beta chains appearing HLA-restricted.

A multiplex PCR was run with 60 Vbeta primers and 13 Jbeta primers. Method: immunoSEQ multiplex PCR; TCRdb's copy keeps in-frame clones and lacks some. The sample records roughly 150,000 clones, 60% to 80% being singletons. The sequence was collected from a man aged 30 to 45 in good health and CMV-seronegative. Sequencing was performed on PBMCs.

The CDR3 DNA reads TGTGCCAGCAGCCCCCAGGGGGACTATGGCTACACCTTC. Its protein product is CASSPQGDYGYTF. The genes are TRBV11-2 and TRBJ1-2; 7 bases line up with TRBD1. Germline V CDR1 and CDR2: SGHAT, FQNNGV. V lost 5 bases and J lost 3; bases outside the gene matches: 3. CDR3 size: 13 residues.